What follows describes a single T cell receptor (beta chain). The run depth of the assay was deep. Every subset had its genomic DNA shared out evenly among several immunoSEQ plates. The protocol was immunoSEQ multiplex PCR, while the TCRdb copy is restricted to in-frame clones and leaves out a portion. The sample yields approximately 600,000 clones, approximately 96% seen once. The sample belongs to a study of shared clonotypes between healthy human individuals. Study in general: Donors consisted of a couple of women and three men between 18 and 49. The plates for each donor numbered three CD4 naive, three CD4 memory, two CD8 naive and one CD8 memory.

Naive CD8 populations comprised CD45RO-negative cells positively selected for CCR7, excluding terminally differentiated effector memory CD45RA+ cells. Source material: naive CD8+ T cells sorted from blood. This TCR derives from a woman aged 25 to 39 in good health.

The CDR3 here is CASSQRTTSVTHEQYF. Written as DNA, the CDR3 is TGTGCCAGCAGCCAAAGGACGACTAGCGTGACGCACGAGCAGTACTTC. The chain employs TRBV14 and TRBJ2-7, with 8 bases that match TRBD2. V trimming: 2 bases; J trimming: 5 bases; junction bases outside the gene matches: 11. Germline V gene sequence: CDR1 SGHDN, CDR2 FVKESK. The CDR3 is 16 residues long.